This T cell receptor beta chain was identified during a study of blood T cell repertoires in COVID-19. Germline trimming cut 3 bases from V and 5 bases from J; bases unmatched to any gene: 5. The germline V gene has CDR1 SGHRS and CDR2 YFSETQ. The CDR3 totals 14 residues. The method was immunoSEQ multiplex PCR; TCRdb's version includes in-frame clones alone and lacks a portion of them. The sample yields roughly 400,000 clones, roughly nine tenths seen once. The rearrangement joins TRBV5-1 to TRBJ2-5, with 9 bases aligning to TRBD2. This TCR was sampled from a man aged 25-45 years who had recovered from COVID-19. The source material was PBMCs or T cells enriched from blood (not recorded which). The CDR3 sequence: CASSSGTSLETQYF. The CDR3 nucleotides read TGCGCCAGCAGCTCTGGGACTAGCCTGGAGACCCAGTACTTC.